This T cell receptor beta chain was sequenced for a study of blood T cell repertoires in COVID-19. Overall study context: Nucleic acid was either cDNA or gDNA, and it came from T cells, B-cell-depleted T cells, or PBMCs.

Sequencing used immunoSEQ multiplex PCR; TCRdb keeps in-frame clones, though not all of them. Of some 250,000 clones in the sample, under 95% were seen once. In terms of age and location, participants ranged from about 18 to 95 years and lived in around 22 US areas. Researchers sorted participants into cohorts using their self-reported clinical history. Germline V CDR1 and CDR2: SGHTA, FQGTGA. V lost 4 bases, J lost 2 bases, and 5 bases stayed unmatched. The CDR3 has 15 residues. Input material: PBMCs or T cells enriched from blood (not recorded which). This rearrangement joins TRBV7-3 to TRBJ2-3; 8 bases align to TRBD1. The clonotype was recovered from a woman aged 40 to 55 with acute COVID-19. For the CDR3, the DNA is TGTGCCAGCAGCTCGACAGGGGTTTTCACAGATACGCAGTATTTT. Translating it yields CASSSTGVFTDTQYF.